This TCR beta chain was obtained from a study of T cells in Graves' hyperthyroidism and ophthalmopathy. Study at large: Peripheral blood specimens were obtained at initial diagnosis, prior to any treatment.

What was amplified from RNA transcripts were TCR beta CDR3 regions. First-round RT-PCR with HTBI primers amplified the TCR CDR3 region. From the multiplex PCR reads, TCRdb called clonotypes with MiXCR, one entry per CDR3 protein. The table lists about 700,000 distinct CDR3 sequences, 14% of them singletons. CDR1 and CDR2 (germline): LGHNA, YSLEER. The V and J ends lost 3 bases and 8 bases respectively, with 8 bases between them. This CDR3 contains 13 residues. Hyperthyroidism, newly diagnosed and lasting under 2 months, affected patients aged 18 to 65. The PBMCs were sourced from fresh peripheral blood (about 9.7 ml).

The J gene is TRBJ1-6, the V gene TRBV4-3, with D uncertain. The source of this sequence is a woman between 18 and 29 years old with Graves' hyperthyroidism. Sequenced sample: blood. This CDR3 is CASSHGRDSPLHF. The CDR3, as DNA: TGCGCCAGCAGCCACGGACGGGATTCACCCCTCCACTTT.